This T cell receptor beta chain emerged from a study of a mutant IDH1 vaccine in newly diagnosed glioma. For the study at large: Prior therapy was radiotherapy, temozolomide, or both; most received both.

The time point denotes: baseline, week 1 (first vaccination visit). Treatment here: pre-vaccination baseline after standard-of-care therapy. The data were produced by immunoSEQ multiplex PCR, yet TCRdb's version contains in-frame clones alone and is incomplete. Of roughly 41,000 clones in the sample, roughly three quarters are singletons; the top ten hold approximately 9%. Study-wide results and limits: Changes in top peripheral clonotypes did not appear linked to pseudoprogression.

V was cut by 6 bases and J by 3 bases, with 12 bases left in between. The CDR3 is made up of 15 amino acids. The germline gives CDR1 LGHNT, CDR2 FRNRAP. With respect to this clone: Its antigen remains unknown.

The V gene is TRBV12-5, the J gene TRBJ1-6; D call uncertain. Specimen: PBMCs, collected from a glioma patient treated with radiotherapy, temozolomide or both. The TCR sequence derives from a man aged 35 to 55 with glioma. Some clones in this sample may be carry-over from other donors' samples. The CDR3 loop is CASGPGVNYNSPLHF. DNA for the CDR3: TGTGCTAGTGGCCCCGGGGTCAACTATAATTCACCCCTCCACTTT.